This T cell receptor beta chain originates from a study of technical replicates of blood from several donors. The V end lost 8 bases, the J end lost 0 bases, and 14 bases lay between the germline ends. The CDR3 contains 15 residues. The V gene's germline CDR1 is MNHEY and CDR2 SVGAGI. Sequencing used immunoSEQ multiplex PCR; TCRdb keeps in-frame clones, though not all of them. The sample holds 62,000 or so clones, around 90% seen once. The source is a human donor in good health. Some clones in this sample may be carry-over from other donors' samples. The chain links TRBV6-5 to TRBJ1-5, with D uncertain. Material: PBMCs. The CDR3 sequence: CASSLGVYSNQPQHF. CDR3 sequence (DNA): TGTGCCAGCTCCCTCGGGGTTTATAGCAATCAGCCCCAGCATTTT.